Included here is one TCR beta chain sequence, with context. This clone has only a few counts. Its antigen is not yet known. No base quality information exists; no much larger clone differs at one position. From the cysteine up to the phenylalanine, the CDR3 has a length of 13 residues. Of all the DNA, just the CDR3 is kept, 39 bases in frame from base 1. Cut back by 2 bases and 1 base, the V and J ends lie 5 bases apart. The germline V gene (reference sequence) provides CDR1 MNHNY and CDR2 SVGAGI. Collaborating institutions collected whole blood in K2EDTA tubes following their own protocols. For TCRbeta analysis, collaborators shipped samples as frozen whole blood, isolated PBMCs, or DNA extracted from either of those sample types. The data are from a study of blood T cell repertoires in COVID-19 (dated by TCRdb to 2020 to 2022). At the level of the whole study: Samples covering the acute and convalescent phases of COVID-19 were provided by collaborators in the United States, Italy and Spain. The samples were drawn from two sources: the first 160 participants of the ongoing ImmuneRACE study, and 1,254 subjects contributed by 6 global collaborators. A de-identified subject ID, COVID-19 status, age in years and sex were almost always included in the sample metadata. The repertoires were released in a freely available public database intended as a resource for research on the immune response to SARS-CoV-2. Subjects who had been exposed to COVID-19, were actively infected with it, or had recovered from it provided the deeply sampled blood TCRbeta repertoires that made up the dataset. The prospective study material was composed of cDNA or gDNA derived from T cells, B-cell-depleted T cells, or PBMCs. Where available, HLA class I and class II types were obtained from metadata supplied by the sample provider rather than from assay-based typing. Broad study findings and their caveats: The quantity of clinical and demographic metadata differed by source and by participant and was supplied without curation.

The immunoSEQ Assay, a bias-controlled multiplex PCR, was used to amplify TCRbeta CDR3 regions from genomic DNA. The original pipeline was this. Within the assay, amplification of reference gene primers was used to estimate how many nucleated cells each sample contained. To quantify the absolute abundance of each unique TCRbeta CDR3 rearrangement, sequence reads were collapsed and filtered. For each sample, productive Simpson clonality was calculated as the square root of Simpson's diversity index over productive rearrangements. Sourced from immuneACCESS, this table was stored by TCRdb with only in-frame sequences that have V and J called. A share of the clones is absent; for the studies checked, an unresolved V gene accounts for under half, and the remainder has no known explanation. That table gives V, J and clone size, and the DNA gave D and trimming. The sample has more than 85,000 clones on record, approximately 80% of them singletons. The top ten clones comprise under 40% of the sample.

The sequencing sample was made of peripheral blood. The sequence derives from a man older than 75 with acute or convalescent COVID-19. The sequence is built from TRBV6-6 and TRBJ1-2, with the D gene too uncertain to name. The CDR3: CASSYGVNYGYTF. The DNA sequence follows: TGTGCCAGCAGTTACGGAGTTAACTATGGCTACACCTTC.